This TCR beta chain was identified during a study of cytomegalovirus exposure and HLA in healthy donors. CDR3 size: 14 residues. With V trimmed by 3 bases and J by 0 bases, 2 bases remained unmatched. The germline V gene encodes CDR1 SGDLS and CDR2 YYNGEE. Study-wide findings and caveats: Listed as cytomegalovirus-associated were over 150 TCR beta chains. According to a later analysis, most TCR beta chains associated with CMV appeared HLA-restricted. In a later analysis, TCR association rates varied by HLA locus: DRB1 most, HLA-C fewest.

A multiplex PCR was run with 60 Vbeta primers and 13 Jbeta primers. TCRdb's copy holds only in-frame clones and misses some; the assay was immunoSEQ multiplex PCR. The sample has approximately 160,000 clones; about 80% are singletons. This clone was picked up a small number of times. The antigen is unknown. The chain joins TRBV9 to TRBJ1-1, with 7 bases aligning to TRBD1. The sequencing input was PBMCs. This receptor was taken from a woman aged 35 to 49 in good health and CMV-seronegative. CDR3 bases: TGTGCCAGCAGCGGGGGACAGTTGAACACTGAAGCTTTCTTT. Residues: CASSGGQLNTEAFF.